Listed below are T cell receptor beta chains from one sample, sequenced in a study of technical replicates of blood from a few donors. Sequencing used immunoSEQ multiplex PCR; TCRdb keeps in-frame clones, though not all of them. This table holds approximately 87,000 clones, about 95% found once. Sequences were obtained from T cells isolated from PBMCs. The receptor set was obtained from a human donor in good health. Both conserved end residues are trimmed from each CDR3.

j_gene	len	v_gene	CDR3aa
TRBJ2-1	13	TRBV11-3	ASNSLTGGYNEQF
TRBJ1-1	10	TRBV5-1	ASSLDRDRAF
TRBJ2-6	16	TRBV9	ASSVEGGGLSGANVLT
TRBJ2-2	14	TRBV27	ASSYQREGVTGELF
TRBJ2-7	18	TRBV21-1	ASSKASGGGDDLIEYEQY
TRBJ2-7	14	TRBV9	ASSAPGQGSSGEQY
TRBJ1-4	13	TRBV28	ASSLAGGANEKLF
TRBJ1-1	11	TRBV7-2	ASTQRGLTEAF
TRBJ2-7	10	TRBV14	ASSPGGYEQY
TRBJ2-1	20	TRBV5-1	ASSSLQGAGTDSLSSYNEQF
TRBJ2-1	13	TRBV11-2	ASSALADFSGEQF
TRBJ2-1	15	TRBV7-3	ASSPTSGRAPPNEQF
TRBJ2-3	10	TRBV21-1	WDRPKTDTQY
TRBJ2-2	17	TRBV9	ASSVAPKISGSAIGELF
TRBJ1-4	12	TRBV5-1	ASSFGGGDEKLF
TRBJ2-1	16	TRBV28	ASSSGLAGGAAYNEQF
TRBJ1-5	13	TRBV5-8	ASSLSGSGNQPQH
TRBJ2-1	13	TRBV9	ASSGQGLSYNEQF
TRBJ1-1	12	TRBV5-6	ASSFQTLNTEAF
TRBJ2-7	10	TRBV2	ASRDSPYEQY
TRBJ2-7	15	TRBV12-2	ARSIPRREGLIHEQY
TRBJ1-4	10	TRBV18	ASSFSAEGLF
TRBJ2-5	11	TRBV2	ASKRETQETQY
TRBJ2-6	16	TRBV5-6	ASSLRFATYSGANVLT
TRBJ2-7	13	TRBV10-3	AISELEGARYEQY
TRBJ1-4	10	TRBV2	ASRQGLEKLF
TRBJ2-3	13	TRBV25-1	ASSEPRQSTDTQY
TRBJ2-3	14	TRBV4-2	ASSQDLAGGTDTQY
-	12	TRBV19	ASSMERGQYEQY
TRBJ1-1	13	TRBV7-3	ASSLMGAGDTEAF
TRBJ2-2	14	TRBV27	ASSYLLGQGSGELF
TRBJ1-1	11	TRBV7-3	ASSEQAGTEAF
TRBJ1-1	13	TRBV7-3	ASSPDRGPDTEAF
TRBJ2-5	14	TRBV4-1	ASSQGLAAIQETQY
TRBJ2-3	13	TRBV15	ATSSDSGRADTQY
TRBJ2-5	12	TRBV30	AWISQREGETQY
TRBJ2-7	11	TRBV11-3	ATMSGTSYEQY
TRBJ2-7	13	TRBV19	ASSSRDFYPYEQY
TRBJ2-2	12	TRBV29-1	SVEDRVDTGELF
TRBJ2-1	11	TRBV6-5	ASIGQVYNEQF
TRBJ1-3	13	TRBV19	ASSTFWDRGNTIY
TRBJ1-1	13	TRBV6-1	ASSWGPGVNTEAF
TRBJ1-2	12	TRBV19	ASSTRWGDHGYT
TRBJ2-3	13	TRBV5-1	ASSLDAGGRDTQY
TRBJ2-5	12	TRBV7-9	ASSYSGSKETQY
TRBJ2-7	10	TRBV10-3	AISDGSYEQY
TRBJ2-2	11	TRBV6-1	ASATEQTGELF
TRBJ2-5	13	TRBV7-3	ASSLVKGARETQY
TRBJ2-1	13	TRBV10-1	ASSESEQGEDEQF
TRBJ2-2	12	TRBV2	ASNSGGTPGELF
TRBJ2-7	13	TRBV5-1	ASSPTGTSVYEQY
TRBJ1-2	10	TRBV5-8	ASSLWQGGYT
TRBJ2-7	9	TRBV30	AWSVGRGQY
TRBJ2-7	14	TRBV9	ASSVVGAAGMGGQY